The 7 T cell receptor beta chains reported below all come from one sample, sequenced in a study of spatial heterogeneity in lung cancer. Whole-study findings and limits: Higher tumor mutation counts went along with higher counts of expanded intratumoral alpha and beta TCRs.

Described time point: sample taken at primary tumor resection. TCRdb re-called the 5' RACE reads with MiXCR, one entry per CDR3 protein. The sample contains roughly 15,000 distinct CDR3 sequences, about 4.8% of which appear only once. No antigen is known for these receptors. Source: lung tumor tissue, taken at surgery. Every receptor here comes from a female donor with early-stage non-small cell lung cancer.

This clonotype was recorded at least ten times. With the library built for alpha chains, this beta chain is off target and its frequency is not meaningful. The J gene is TRBJ2-3, the V gene TRBV27, with 12 positions matching TRBD2. There are 18 residues in the CDR3. In germline, CDR1 is MNHEY, CDR2 SMNVEV (reference sequence). V lost 5 bases, J lost 2 bases, and 11 bases stayed unmatched. The CDR3, as DNA: TGTGCCAGCAGTCTCCGCTTACTAGCGGGGGGATTCACAGATACGCAGTATTTT. It codes for CASSLRLLAGGFTDTQYF.

As for this clonotype: Given a much more abundant clone one base away, this may be a read error. Because this beta chain is a stray read in a library intended to capture alpha chains, its abundance should not be given much weight. The V and J genes are TRBV7-9 and TRBJ2-7, with no clear D. The CDR3 has 16 residues. The V gene lost 3 bases and the J gene lost 3 bases, with 18 bases spanning the gap. Germline V gene data show CDR1 as SEHNR and CDR2 as FQNEAQ (reference sequence). CDR3 coding DNA: TGTGCCAGCAGCTTGGACGGGCACCCCCTTGACTACGAGCAGTACTTC. This translates into CASSLDGHPLDYEQYF.

This clonotype was counted at least ten times. The library was built for alpha chains, so this beta chain is an off-target read and its size means little. The chain uses TRBV28 and TRBJ2-1; TRBD2 agrees at 12 bases. The CDR3 runs to 14 residues. Germline CDR1 and CDR2: MDHEN and SYDVKM. V was clipped by 4 bases and J by 7 bases; unmatched bases: 2. CDR3 nucleotides: TGTGCCAGCAGTTATCTAGCGGGGGGGAATGAGCAGTTCTTC. This gives the protein CASSYLAGGNEQFF.

This clonotype appeared many times. With the library built for alpha chains, this beta chain is off target and its frequency is not meaningful. V usage is TRBV6-6 and J usage is TRBJ2-3, with D unclear. This CDR3 comprises 11 residues. Trimming removed 10 bases at V and 5 bases at J, with 10 bases between. Germline CDR1 reads MNHNY; CDR2 reads SVGAGI (reference sequence). The CDR3 spells CATGLGDTQYF. CDR3 nucleotide sequence: TGTGCCACCGGGCTCGGAGATACGCAGTATTTT.

Within the sample, this clonotype is medium-sized. A library made for alpha chains picked up this beta chain off target, so its size means little. The rearrangement uses TRBV21-1 and TRBJ2-7; TRBD1 reflects the table's D call only, with no check against the DNA. TRBV21-1 corresponds to a pseudogene. The CDR3 covers 14 residues. Here the CDR3 DNA reads TGTGCCAGCTCACTCGGGACAGGGGGCTACGAGCAGTACTTC. Translating it yields CASSLGTGGYEQYF.

This clonotype has at least ten counts. The conserved phenylalanine or tryptophan normally closing the CDR3 is absent here, so this likely arose from a read error. Because the CDR3's place on the DNA is in doubt, the DNA is left out and the CDR3 is given as listed by TCRdb. Little can be read into the size of this beta chain, an off-target read in a library designed for alpha chains. The chain is built from TRBV3-1 and TRBJ1-4; the tabulated D call, TRBD1, remains unverified against the DNA. The germline V gene encodes CDR1 LGHDT and CDR2 YNNKEL (reference sequence). Inclusive of both ends, the CDR3 amounts to 11 amino acids. The CDR3 sequence is CASSHPGRSFV.

This clonotype occurred many times. The library was designed around alpha chains, so this beta chain is a stray read whose abundance carries little weight. The rearrangement uses TRBV3-1 and TRBJ1-1; tentatively, D is TRBD1 (6 bases). The CDR3 spans 14 residues. The V gene lost 2 bases and the J gene lost 6 bases, with 13 bases spanning the gap. Germline V gene sequence: CDR1 LGHDT, CDR2 YNNKEL (reference sequence). The CDR3 DNA is TGTGCCAGCAGCCAATGGACAGCTACGGCTGAAGCTTTCTTT. It encodes CASSQWTATAEAFF. The whole variable domain, remainder taken from reference TRBV3-1 and TRBJ1-1, is DTAVSQTPKYLVTQMGNDKSIKCEQNLGHDTMYWYKQDSKKFLKIMFSYNNKELIINETVPNRFSPKSPDKAHLNLHINSLELGDSAVYFCASSQWTATAEAFFGQGTRLTVV.